This record covers a single T cell receptor beta chain. Its specificity is unknown. Nominally healthy donors were sampled, though unrecorded immune exposures were likely. Amplification used 60 Vbeta primers and 13 Jbeta primers. This table comes from immunoSEQ multiplex PCR, and its TCRdb copy is limited to in-frame clones, with some not included. There are approximately 110,000 clones in the sample; approximately 80% occur only once, and approximately 0.24% lies in the top ten. This entry belongs to a study of cytomegalovirus exposure and HLA in healthy donors. Broader study findings: The study recorded 160 or so TCR beta chains that were cytomegalovirus-associated.

Sequencing used PBMCs. This receptor was obtained from a man between 45 and 60 years old in good health and CMV-seronegative.

CDR3 amino acids: CASSPSGGQYYGYTF. The CDR3 DNA sequence: TGTGCCAGCAGCCCTTCTGGAGGACAGTACTATGGCTACACCTTC. The V call is TRBV27, the J call TRBJ1-2, with D tentatively TRBD1 (6 bases). Germline CDR1 reads MNHEY; CDR2 reads SMNVEV (reference sequence). V was clipped by 6 bases and J by 3 bases, with 17 bases between them. CDR3 length: 15 residues.